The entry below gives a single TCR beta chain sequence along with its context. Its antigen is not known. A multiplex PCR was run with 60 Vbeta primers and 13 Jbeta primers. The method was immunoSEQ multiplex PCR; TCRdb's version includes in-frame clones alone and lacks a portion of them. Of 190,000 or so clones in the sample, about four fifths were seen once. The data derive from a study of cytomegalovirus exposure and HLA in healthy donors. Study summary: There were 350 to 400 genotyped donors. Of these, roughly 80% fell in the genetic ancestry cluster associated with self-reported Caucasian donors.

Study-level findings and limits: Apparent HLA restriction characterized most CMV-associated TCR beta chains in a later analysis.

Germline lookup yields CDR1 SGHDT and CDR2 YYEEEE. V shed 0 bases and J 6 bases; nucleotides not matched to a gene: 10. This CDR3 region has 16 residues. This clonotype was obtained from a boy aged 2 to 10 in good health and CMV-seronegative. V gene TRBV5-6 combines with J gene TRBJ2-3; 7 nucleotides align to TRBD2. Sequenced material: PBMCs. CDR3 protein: CASSLVGTTGKDTQYF. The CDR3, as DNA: TGTGCCAGCAGCTTGGTAGGGACTACCGGTAAGGATACGCAGTATTTT.